The next 20 T cell receptor beta chains were all read from a single sample in a study of CD8 T cells in Susac syndrome. An input of about 0.5 to 1 ug of RNA was subjected to reverse transcription using random hexamers. In TCRdb, the immunoSEQ multiplex PCR reads were re-called with MiXCR into one record per CDR3 protein. The repertoire holds fewer than 350,000 distinct CDR3 sequences, with roughly 85% as singletons. Input material: CD8+ T cells from PBMCs. The receptor set was obtained from a human donor with multiple sclerosis.

The sample holds a few counts of this clonotype. This chain links TRBV5-8 with TRBJ2-5, with D tentatively TRBD2 (5 bases). This CDR3 contains 14 residues. Germline V gives CDR1 SGHTS, CDR2 YDEGEE. V lost 0 bases and J 1 base, leaving 7 bases between the germline ends. The CDR3 DNA sequence: TGTGCCAGCAGCTTGGGGACTCTCCAAGAGACCCAGTACTTC. Amino acid sequence: CASSLGTLQETQYF.

A single count supports this clonotype. V gene TRBV27 combines with J gene TRBJ2-7; no firm D call. Trimming took off 3 bases at V and 3 bases at J, with 9 bases between the two ends. Germline CDR1 reads MNHEY; CDR2 reads SMNVEV (reference sequence). The CDR3 sequence is 13 residues long. The CDR3 nucleotides read TGTGCCAGCAGTTTCTCGGAGAGCTACGAGCAGTACTTC. Amino acid sequence: CASSFSESYEQYF.

V is TRBV12-5 and J is TRBJ2-5; TRBD1 aligns across 11 bases. V lost 6 bases to trimming and J lost 1 base; unmatched junction nucleotides: 4. CDR1 and CDR2 from the germline V gene are LGHNT and FRNRAP. The CDR3 extends over 15 amino acids. CDR3 sequence: CASGPGQGGQETQYF. The CDR3, as DNA: TGTGCTAGTGGCCCGGGACAGGGGGGCCAAGAGACCCAGTACTTC. The variable domain in full, completed from reference TRBV12-5 and TRBJ2-5, reads DARVTQTPRHKVTEMGQEVTMRCQPILGHNTVFWYRQTMMQGLELLAYFRNRAPLDDSGMPKDRFSAEMPDATLATLKIQPSEPRDSAVYFCASGPGQGGQETQYFGPGTRLLVL.

The chain has TRBV6-5 and TRBJ2-5; 7 nucleotides match TRBD2. V lost 4 bases to trimming and J lost 0 bases; unmatched junction nucleotides: 8. In germline, CDR1 is MNHEY, CDR2 SVGAGI. The length of the CDR3 is 16 residues. The DNA for the CDR3 is TGTGCCAGCAGTTCATCCGACGGGACTAACCAAGAGACCCAGTACTTC. This gives the protein CASSSSDGTNQETQYF.

The V call is TRBV12-3 or TRBV12-4, the J call TRBJ2-1; 9 bases align to TRBD2. This CDR3 has 16 amino acids. V shed 2 bases, J shed 2 bases, and the junction held 4 bases outside the gene matches. The CDR3 spells CASSLSAGGPYNEQFF. CDR3 nucleotide sequence: TGTGCCAGCAGTTTAAGTGCGGGAGGGCCCTACAATGAGCAGTTCTTC.

This clonotype was seen a few times. The J gene is TRBJ1-5, the V gene TRBV19, with no clear D. The germline V gene encodes CDR1 LNHDA and CDR2 SQIVND (reference sequence). The CDR3 has 13 amino acids. Trimming cost V 3 bases and J 4 bases, with 7 bases left between them. The CDR3 bases are TGTGCCAGTAGTATCCTGGGGAATCAGCCCCAGCATTTT. It specifies CASSILGNQPQHF. Full variable domain (rest looked up from reference TRBV19 and TRBJ1-5): DGGITQSPKYLFRKEGQNVTLSCEQNLNHDAMYWYRQDPGQGLRLIYYSQIVNDFQKGDIAEGYSVSREKKESFPLTVTSAQKNPTAFYLCASSILGNQPQHFGDGTRLSIL.

The rearrangement uses TRBV7-2 and TRBJ2-7, with D possibly matching TRBD2 (6 bases). V lost 5 bases and J 5 bases, leaving 19 bases between the germline ends. The CDR3 runs 15 residues. The germline gives CDR1 SGHTA, CDR2 FQGNSA. CDR3 in amino acids: CASSQAQLGGHEQYF. For the CDR3, the DNA is TGTGCCAGCAGCCAAGCGCAGCTGGGAGGCCACGAGCAGTACTTC.

The chain carries TRBV5-6 and TRBJ2-3, with D tentatively TRBD2 (5 bases). Trimming removed 0 bases from V and 0 bases from J, with 11 bases in between. Germline values: CDR1 SGHDT, CDR2 YYEEEE. This CDR3 region has 16 residues. The DNA for the CDR3 is TGTGCCAGCAGCTTGGGCGCTAGCCCCAGCACAGATACGCAGTATTTT. Translating it yields CASSLGASPSTDTQYF.

The chain links TRBV15 to TRBJ2-1; perhaps D is TRBD1 or TRBD2 (6 bases each). The CDR3 runs 15 residues. Deletions cut 0 bases from V and 6 bases from J, with 12 bases between. Germline V gene sequence: CDR1 LNHNV, CDR2 YYDKDF (reference sequence). The chain's CDR3 is CATSRERGAANEQFF. The CDR3 bases are TGTGCCACCAGCAGAGAAAGGGGGGCCGCCAATGAGCAGTTCTTC.

This chain links TRBV19 with TRBJ2-7, with D perhaps matching TRBD1 or TRBD2 (5 bases each). CDR1 and CDR2 from the germline V gene are LNHDA and SQIVND (reference sequence). The CDR3 consists of 14 residues. V was cut by 5 bases and J by 1 base, with 12 bases left in between. Written as DNA, the CDR3 is TGTGCCAGTAGTCCGGGACGGGTATCCTACGAGCAGTACTTC. As protein: CASSPGRVSYEQYF. The variable domain in full, completed from reference TRBV19 and TRBJ2-7, reads DGGITQSPKYLFRKEGQNVTLSCEQNLNHDAMYWYRQDPGQGLRLIYYSQIVNDFQKGDIAEGYSVSREKKESFPLTVTSAQKNPTAFYLCASSPGRVSYEQYFGPGTRLTVT.

The chain links TRBV24-1 to TRBJ2-3; D not resolved. V shed 11 bases and J shed 5 bases, with 13 bases lying between them. The CDR3 runs to 12 residues. Germline V CDR1 and CDR2: KGHDR, SFDVKD. CDR3 DNA sequence: TGTGCCATCATAGGGTCTGGAGATACGCAGTATTTT. Protein sequence: CAIIGSGDTQYF.

The chain combines TRBV6-5 with TRBJ1-2; 7 bases match TRBD1. V trimming: 7 bases; J trimming: 4 bases; junction bases outside the gene matches: 6. This CDR3 has 13 residues. Germline CDR1 MNHEY, CDR2 SVGAGI. Written as DNA, the CDR3 is TGTGCCAGCACCCAGGGGGGGAGCTATGGCTACACCTTC. Protein sequence: CASTQGGSYGYTF.

The chain is built from TRBV14 and TRBJ2-7; tentatively, D is TRBD1 (6 bases). Trimming pared 1 base from V and 4 bases from J, leaving 11 bases between. Per germline, CDR1 SGHDN and CDR2 FVKESK. The CDR3 has 14 amino acids. The DNA for the CDR3 is TGTGCCAGCAGCCAAGTGGCAACAGGGTACGAGCAGTACTTC. Its protein product is CASSQVATGYEQYF. The full variable domain, completed using reference TRBV14 and TRBJ2-7, is EAGVTQFPSHSVIEKGQTVTLRCDPISGHDNLYWYRRVMGKEIKFLLHFVKESKQDESGMPNNRFLAERTGGTYSTLKVQPAELEDSGVYFCASSQVATGYEQYFGPGTRLTVT.

J is TRBJ2-7 and V is TRBV6-2 or TRBV6-3, with D maybe TRBD2 (6 bases). The CDR3 extends over 14 amino acids. V was pared by 0 bases and J by 3 bases, with 9 bases between. Germline V gene lookup returns CDR1 MNHEY and CDR2 SVGEGT. The CDR3 loop reads CASSYSGTGYEQYF. The CDR3 DNA sequence: TGTGCCAGCAGTTACTCCGGGACTGGCTACGAGCAGTACTTC.

This sequence joins TRBV5-1 and TRBJ2-7; possibly TRBD1 or TRBD2 for D (5 bases each). The CDR3 is 14 amino acids. Trimming took off 5 bases at V and 5 bases at J, with 17 bases between the two ends. Per the germline V gene, CDR1 is SGHRS and CDR2 is YFSETQ. The CDR3 loop is CASRRGEVGNEQYF. Here the CDR3 DNA reads TGCGCCAGCAGGAGGGGCGAAGTGGGAAACGAGCAGTACTTC.

The gene calls are TRBV4-3 and TRBJ2-2; the D is unclear. The CDR3 is 14 residues long. Germline V CDR1 and CDR2: LGHNA, YSLEER. Trimming stripped 6 bases from V and 4 bases from J, with 12 bases between. The CDR3 coding sequence is TGCGCCAGCAGGGGGTCGCAGCTCACCGGGGAGCTGTTTTTT. Amino acid sequence: CASRGSQLTGELFF.

This chain uses TRBV19 with TRBJ2-1, with D perhaps TRBD2 (5 bases). The CDR3 is 15 residues long. Germline V lookup: CDR1 LNHDA, CDR2 SQIVND (reference sequence). Trimming stripped 3 bases from V and 0 bases from J, with 9 bases between. CDR3 protein: CASSIGAVSYNEQFF. The CDR3, as DNA: TGTGCCAGTAGTATTGGAGCGGTCTCCTACAATGAGCAGTTCTTC.

The V gene is TRBV5-6, the J gene TRBJ2-1, with a weak D call TRBD2 (7 bases). This CDR3 has 12 amino acids. The V end lost 6 bases, the J end lost 9 bases, and 13 bases lay between the germline ends. Germline CDR1 is SGHDT and CDR2 is YYEEEE. The CDR3 DNA reads TGTGCCAGCATGCGAAGGGGGGGTGAGCAGTTCTTC. This gives the protein CASMRRGGEQFF. Full variable domain (missing parts from reference TRBV5-6 and TRBJ2-1): DAGVTQSPTHLIKTRGQQVTLRCSPKSGHDTVSWYQQALGQGPQFIFQYYEEEERQRGNFPDRFSGHQFPNYSSELNVNALLLGDSALYLCASMRRGGEQFFGPGTRLTVL.

Here the CDR3 reads CASSLHSASGSDEQFF. DNA of the CDR3: TGTGCCAGCAGTTTACATTCGGCTAGCGGGAGTGATGAGCAGTTCTTC. This chain uses TRBV28 with TRBJ2-1; 10 bases fit TRBD2. There are 16 residues in the CDR3. Per germline, CDR1 MDHEN and CDR2 SYDVKM. With V trimmed by 2 bases and J by 8 bases, 9 bases remained unmatched.

J is TRBJ2-2 and V is TRBV6-4; D not resolved. CDR1 and CDR2 (germline): MRHNA, SNTAGT. The CDR3 is made up of 13 amino acids. V was trimmed by 4 bases and J by 2 bases, leaving 5 bases between them. CDR3 protein: CASSASNTGELFF. The CDR3 DNA reads as TGTGCCAGCAGTGCCTCTAACACCGGGGAGCTGTTTTTT.